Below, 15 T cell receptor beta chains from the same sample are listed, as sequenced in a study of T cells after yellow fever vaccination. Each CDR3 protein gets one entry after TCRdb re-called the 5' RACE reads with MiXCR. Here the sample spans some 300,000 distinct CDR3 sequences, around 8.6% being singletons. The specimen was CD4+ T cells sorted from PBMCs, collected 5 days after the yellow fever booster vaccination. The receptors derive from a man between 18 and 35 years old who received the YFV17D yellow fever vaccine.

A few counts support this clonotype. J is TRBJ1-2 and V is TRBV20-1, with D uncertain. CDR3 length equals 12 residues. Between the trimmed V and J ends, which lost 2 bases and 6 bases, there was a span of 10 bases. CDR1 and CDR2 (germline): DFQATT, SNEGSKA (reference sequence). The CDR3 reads CSARKGLDGYTF. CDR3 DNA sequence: TGCAGTGCTAGAAAGGGTTTGGATGGCTACACCTTC.

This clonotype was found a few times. CDR3 loop: CASSNRQGRNEQFF. CDR3 sequence (DNA): TGTGCCAGCAGCAACCGACAGGGGAGGAATGAGCAGTTCTTC. The chain employs TRBV7-2 and TRBJ2-1, with 8 bases lining up with TRBD1. V gave up 5 bases and J gave up 7 bases; unmatched junction bases: 7. CDR3 size: 14 residues. CDR1 SGHTA and CDR2 FQGNSA come from the germline V gene. The full variable domain, its missing parts supplied by reference TRBV7-2 and TRBJ2-1, is GAGVSQSPSNKVTEKGKDVELRCDPISGHTALYWYRQSLGQGLEFLIYFQGNSAPDKSGLPSDRFSAERTGGSVSTLTIQRTQQEDSAVYLCASSNRQGRNEQFFGPGTRLTVL.

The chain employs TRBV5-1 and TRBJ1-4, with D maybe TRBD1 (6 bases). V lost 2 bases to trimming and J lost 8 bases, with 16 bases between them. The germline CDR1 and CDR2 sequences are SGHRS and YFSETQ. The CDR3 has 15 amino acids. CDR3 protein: CASSFTRGPREKLFF. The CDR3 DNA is TGCGCCAGCAGCTTCACCCGGGGGCCGAGGGAAAAACTGTTTTTT.

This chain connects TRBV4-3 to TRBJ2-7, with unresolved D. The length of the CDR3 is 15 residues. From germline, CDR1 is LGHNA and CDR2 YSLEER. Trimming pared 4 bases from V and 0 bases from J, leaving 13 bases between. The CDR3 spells CASSPSRPLSYEQYF. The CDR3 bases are TGCGCCAGCAGCCCCTCTAGGCCCCTCTCCTACGAGCAGTACTTC.

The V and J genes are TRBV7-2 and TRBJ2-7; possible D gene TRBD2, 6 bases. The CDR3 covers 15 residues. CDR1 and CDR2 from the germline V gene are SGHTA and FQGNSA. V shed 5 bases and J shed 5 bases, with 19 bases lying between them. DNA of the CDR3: TGTGCCAGCAGCCCCGCTCAGTGGAGGGCGGACGAGCAGTACTTC. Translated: CASSPAQWRADEQYF.

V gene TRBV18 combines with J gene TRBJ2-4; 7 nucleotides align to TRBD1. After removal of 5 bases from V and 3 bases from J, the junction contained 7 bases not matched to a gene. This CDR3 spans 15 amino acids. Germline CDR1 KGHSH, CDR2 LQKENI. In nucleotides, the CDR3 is TGTGCCAGCTCAATAACAGGGGCCAACAAAAACATTCAGTACTTC. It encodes CASSITGANKNIQYF.

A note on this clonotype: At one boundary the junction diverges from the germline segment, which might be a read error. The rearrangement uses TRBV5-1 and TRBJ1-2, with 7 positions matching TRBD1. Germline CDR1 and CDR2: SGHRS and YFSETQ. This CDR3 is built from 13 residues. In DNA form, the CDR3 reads TGCGCCAACAGCGACAGGGCCAAGTACGGCTACACCTTC. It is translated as CANSDRAKYGYTF.

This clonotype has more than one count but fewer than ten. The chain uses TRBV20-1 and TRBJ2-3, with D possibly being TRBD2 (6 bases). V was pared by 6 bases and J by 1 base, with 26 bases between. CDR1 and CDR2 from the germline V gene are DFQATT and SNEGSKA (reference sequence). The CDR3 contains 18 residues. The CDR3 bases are TGCAGTGCCGCCCCATCCCTGGCGGGGTCGTGGGGCACAGATACGCAGTATTTT. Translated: CSAAPSLAGSWGTDTQYF.

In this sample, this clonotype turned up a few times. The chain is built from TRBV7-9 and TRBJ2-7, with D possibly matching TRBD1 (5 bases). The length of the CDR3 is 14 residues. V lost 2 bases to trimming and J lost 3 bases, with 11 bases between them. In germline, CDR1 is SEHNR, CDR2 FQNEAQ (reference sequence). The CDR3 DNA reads TGTGCCAGCAGCTTACAGGGCCGCTACTACGAGCAGTACTTC. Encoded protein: CASSLQGRYYEQYF.

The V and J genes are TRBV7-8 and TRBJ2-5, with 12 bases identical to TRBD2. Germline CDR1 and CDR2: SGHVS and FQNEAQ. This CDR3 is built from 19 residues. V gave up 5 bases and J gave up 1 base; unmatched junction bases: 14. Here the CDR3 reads CASSPRSASGGALQETQYF. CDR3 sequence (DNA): TGTGCCAGCAGCCCAAGATCCGCTAGCGGGGGGGCTCTCCAAGAGACCCAGTACTTC.

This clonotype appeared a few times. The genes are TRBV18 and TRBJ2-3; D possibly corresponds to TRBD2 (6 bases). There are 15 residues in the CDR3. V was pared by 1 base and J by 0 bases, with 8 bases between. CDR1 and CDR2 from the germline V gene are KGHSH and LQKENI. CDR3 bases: TGTGCCAGCTCACCACTAGCGGTTAGCACAGATACGCAGTATTTT. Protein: CASSPLAVSTDTQYF.

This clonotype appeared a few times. The CDR3 DNA reads as TGTGCCAGCACCTCTCGGGATACCTATGGCTACACCTTC. It encodes CASTSRDTYGYTF. The chain uses TRBV6-6 and TRBJ1-2; D gene uncertain. The CDR3 has 13 residues. Between the trimmed V and J ends, which lost 7 bases and 4 bases, there was a span of 13 bases. CDR1 and CDR2 (germline): MNHNY, SVGAGI (reference sequence).

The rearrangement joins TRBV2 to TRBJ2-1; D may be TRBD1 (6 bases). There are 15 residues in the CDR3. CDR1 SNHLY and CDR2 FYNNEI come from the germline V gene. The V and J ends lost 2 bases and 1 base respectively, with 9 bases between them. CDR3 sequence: CASSETGYSYNEQFF. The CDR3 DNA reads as TGTGCCAGCAGTGAAACAGGGTATTCCTACAATGAGCAGTTCTTC.

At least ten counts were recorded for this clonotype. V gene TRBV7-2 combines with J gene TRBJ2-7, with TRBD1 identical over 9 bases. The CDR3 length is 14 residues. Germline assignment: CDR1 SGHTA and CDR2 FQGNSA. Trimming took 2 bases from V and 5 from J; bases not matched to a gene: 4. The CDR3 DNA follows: TGTGCCAGCAGCTTAAATGGACAGGGGAACGAGCAGTACTTC. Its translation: CASSLNGQGNEQYF.

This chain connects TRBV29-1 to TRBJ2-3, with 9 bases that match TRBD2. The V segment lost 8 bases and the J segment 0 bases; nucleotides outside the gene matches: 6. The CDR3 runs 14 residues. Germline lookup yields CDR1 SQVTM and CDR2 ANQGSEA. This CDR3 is CSLAGDSSTDTQYF. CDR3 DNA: TGCAGCTTAGCGGGGGACTCTAGCACAGATACGCAGTATTTT.